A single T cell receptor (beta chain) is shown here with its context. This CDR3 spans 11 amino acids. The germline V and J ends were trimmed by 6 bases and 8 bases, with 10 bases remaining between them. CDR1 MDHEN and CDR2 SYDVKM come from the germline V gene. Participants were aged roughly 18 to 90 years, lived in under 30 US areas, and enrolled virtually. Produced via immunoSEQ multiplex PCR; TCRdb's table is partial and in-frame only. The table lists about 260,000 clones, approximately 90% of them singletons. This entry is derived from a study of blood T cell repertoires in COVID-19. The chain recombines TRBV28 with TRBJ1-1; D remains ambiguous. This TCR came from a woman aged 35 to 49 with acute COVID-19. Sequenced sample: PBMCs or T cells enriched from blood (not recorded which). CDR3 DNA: TGTGCCAGCAGCCTCGGGAGGGAAGCTTTCTTT. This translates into CASSLGREAFF.